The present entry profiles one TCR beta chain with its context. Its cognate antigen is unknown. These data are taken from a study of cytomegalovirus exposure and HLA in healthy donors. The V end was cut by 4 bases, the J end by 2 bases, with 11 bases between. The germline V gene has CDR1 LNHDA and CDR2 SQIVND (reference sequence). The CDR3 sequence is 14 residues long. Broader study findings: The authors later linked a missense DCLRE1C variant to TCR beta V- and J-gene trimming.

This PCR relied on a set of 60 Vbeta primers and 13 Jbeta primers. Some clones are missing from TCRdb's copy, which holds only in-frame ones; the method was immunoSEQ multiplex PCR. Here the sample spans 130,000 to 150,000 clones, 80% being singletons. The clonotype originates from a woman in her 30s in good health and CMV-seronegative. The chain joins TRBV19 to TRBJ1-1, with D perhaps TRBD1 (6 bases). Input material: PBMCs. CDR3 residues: CASSTGQINTEAFF. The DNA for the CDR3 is TGTGCCAGTAGTACCGGACAGATCAACACTGAAGCTTTCTTT. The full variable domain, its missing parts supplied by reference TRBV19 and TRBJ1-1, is DGGITQSPKYLFRKEGQNVTLSCEQNLNHDAMYWYRQDPGQGLRLIYYSQIVNDFQKGDIAEGYSVSREKKESFPLTVTSAQKNPTAFYLCASSTGQINTEAFFGQGTRLTVV.